The 7 T cell receptor beta chains below were found in one sample sequenced in a study of shared clonotypes between healthy human individuals (TCRdb year 2020). CD8 naive samples were obtained by positive selection for CCR7 among CD45RO-negative cells, yielding a CD45RA+CCR7+ population from which TemRA cells were excluded. The receptor library was made with the immunoSEQ multiplex PCR assay. Here the immuneACCESS table is served through TCRdb, limited to in-frame sequences with V and J called. Missing clones are a known gap in these copies; in checked studies unresolved V genes cover under half, and the rest lacks a known reason. The sample records around 2.1 million clones, approximately 94% of which are singletons. Approximately 1.7% of the sample belongs to the ten largest clones. The sample comprised naive CD8+ T cells from PBMCs. The cell subset or site label corresponds to: CD45RA+CCR7+. These receptor sequences come from a young man in good health. Some clones in this sample may be carry-over from other donors' samples.

The chain recombines TRBV7-8 with TRBJ2-1; D possibly matches TRBD1 or TRBD2 (5 bases each). Trimming shortened V by 2 bases and J by 0 bases, and 14 bases separated the two germline ends. Germline V lookup: CDR1 SGHVS, CDR2 FQNEAQ. CDR3 length: 17 residues. Here the CDR3 DNA reads TGTGCCAGCAGCTTACCCATACGGGGCAGCTCCTACAATGAGCAGTTCTTC. It encodes CASSLPIRGSSYNEQFF.

The chain links TRBV12-5 to TRBJ2-2; the D is unclear. The V end lost 1 base, the J end lost 4 bases, and 4 bases lay between the germline ends. Germline V gives CDR1 LGHNT, CDR2 FRNRAP. The CDR3 loop spans 13 amino acids. The CDR3 DNA follows: TGTGCTAGTGGTTTGGCCCTCACCGGGGAGCTGTTTTTT. It yields the protein CASGLALTGELFF.

The chain joins TRBV28 to TRBJ2-7; 13 bases fit TRBD2. Per the germline V gene, CDR1 is MDHEN and CDR2 is SYDVKM. V gave up 2 bases and J gave up 3 bases; unmatched junction bases: 4. CDR3 size: 16 residues. The CDR3 is CASSLRLAGGIYEQYF. In nucleotides, the CDR3 is TGTGCCAGCAGTTTACGACTAGCGGGAGGTATCTACGAGCAGTACTTC.

This sequence joins TRBV2 and TRBJ2-7; D possibly corresponds to TRBD2 (5 bases). Germline CDR1 and CDR2: SNHLY and FYNNEI. V lost 4 bases and J 7 bases, leaving 5 bases between the germline ends. The CDR3 has 10 residues. DNA of the CDR3: TGTGCCAGCAGTGGAGGGGAGCAGTACTTC. It is translated as CASSGGEQYF.

In regard to this clone: The germline gene is not matched at one end of the junction; a read error may be the cause. The chain has TRBV29-1 and TRBJ2-6; no reliable D call. This CDR3 is 14 amino acids long. Germline V gives CDR1 SQVTM, CDR2 ANQGSEA. The chain's CDR3 is CSVGGLSEANVLTF. The CDR3 region has the DNA TGCAGCGTTGGTGGTCTTTCTGAGGCCAACGTCCTGACTTTC.

The J gene is TRBJ2-1, the V gene TRBV7-9; the D gene is possibly TRBD1 (6 bases). This CDR3 has 15 amino acids. Germline V gives CDR1 SEHNR, CDR2 FQNEAQ (reference sequence). Trimming shortened V by 0 bases and J by 7 bases, and 13 bases separated the two germline ends. CDR3 residues: CASSLASGVMNEQFF. The CDR3, as DNA: TGTGCCAGCAGCTTAGCGTCAGGGGTAATGAATGAGCAGTTCTTC.

This rearrangement joins TRBV5-1 to TRBJ2-7, with TRBD1 matching 9 bases. This CDR3 has 16 residues. Germline V gene sequence: CDR1 SGHRS, CDR2 YFSETQ. The J segment lost 6 bases and the V segment lost 0 bases, leaving 10 bases of the junction unmatched. CDR3: CASSLAFGQGRSEQYF. The CDR3 DNA reads TGCGCCAGCAGCTTGGCCTTTGGACAGGGGCGCTCCGAGCAGTACTTC.